This record concerns one TCR beta chain sequence. Vbeta (60) and Jbeta (13) primers were used in the PCR. Repertoires were generated with immunoSEQ multiplex PCR, while TCRdb's copy carries only in-frame clones and drops some. The sample has some 200,000 clones; roughly 83% are singletons. Germline values: CDR1 MNHEY, CDR2 SVGAGI. V lost 2 bases to trimming and J lost 4 bases, with 6 bases between them. This CDR3 has 13 residues. These data belong to a study of cytomegalovirus exposure and HLA in healthy donors. The TCR comes from a male donor in good health and CMV-seropositive. The sample was PBMCs. The rearrangement joins TRBV6-5 to TRBJ1-5, with unresolved D. In DNA form, the CDR3 reads TGTGCCAGCAGTTACAACAGTAATCAGCCCCAGCATTTT. Residues: CASSYNSNQPQHF.